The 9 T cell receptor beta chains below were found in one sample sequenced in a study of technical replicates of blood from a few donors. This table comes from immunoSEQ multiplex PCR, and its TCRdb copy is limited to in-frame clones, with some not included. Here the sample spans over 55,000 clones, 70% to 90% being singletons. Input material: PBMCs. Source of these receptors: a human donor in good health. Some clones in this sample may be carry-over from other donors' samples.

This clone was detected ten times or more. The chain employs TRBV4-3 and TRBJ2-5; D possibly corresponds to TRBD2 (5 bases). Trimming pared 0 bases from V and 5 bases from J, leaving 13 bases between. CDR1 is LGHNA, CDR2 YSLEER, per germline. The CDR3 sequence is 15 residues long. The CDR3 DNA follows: TGCGCCAGCAGCCAAGATGAAGGACTCGGGGAGACCCAGTACTTC. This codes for CASSQDEGLGETQYF.

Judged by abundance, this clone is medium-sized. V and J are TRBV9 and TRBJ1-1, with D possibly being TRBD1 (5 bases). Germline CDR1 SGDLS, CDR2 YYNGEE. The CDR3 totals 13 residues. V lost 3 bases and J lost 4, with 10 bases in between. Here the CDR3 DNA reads TGTGCCAGCAGCGGAGACAGCCTCACTGAAGCTTTCTTT. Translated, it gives CASSGDSLTEAFF.

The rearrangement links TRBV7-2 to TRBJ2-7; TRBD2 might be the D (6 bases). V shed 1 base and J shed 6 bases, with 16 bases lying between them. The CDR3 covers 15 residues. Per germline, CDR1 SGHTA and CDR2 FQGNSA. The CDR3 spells CASSLGGDKLSEQYF. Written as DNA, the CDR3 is TGTGCCAGCAGCTTAGGCGGGGATAAGTTGAGCGAGCAGTACTTC.

The chain's CDR3 is CAWSREQGGQPQHF. The CDR3 DNA reads TGTGCCTGGAGTCGGGAACAGGGCGGTCAGCCCCAGCATTTT. This rearrangement joins TRBV30 to TRBJ1-5; TRBD1 is a possible D gene (6 bases). Germline lookup yields CDR1 GTSNPN and CDR2 SVGIG (reference sequence). V was cut by 2 bases and J by 6 bases, with 14 bases left in between. This CDR3 comprises 14 residues.

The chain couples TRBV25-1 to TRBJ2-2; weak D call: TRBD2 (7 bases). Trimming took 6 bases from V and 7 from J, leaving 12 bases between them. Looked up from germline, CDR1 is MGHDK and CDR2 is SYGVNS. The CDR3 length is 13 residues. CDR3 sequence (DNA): TGTGCCAGCAGGGGGGGGCACAGCGGGGAGCTGTTTTTT. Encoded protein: CASRGGHSGELFF.

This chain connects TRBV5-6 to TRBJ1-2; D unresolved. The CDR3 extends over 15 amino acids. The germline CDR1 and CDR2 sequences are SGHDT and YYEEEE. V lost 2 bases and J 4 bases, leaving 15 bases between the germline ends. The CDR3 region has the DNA TGTGCCAGCAGCTTAGTGTCAGGCTTTAGCTATGGCTACACCTTC. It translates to CASSLVSGFSYGYTF.

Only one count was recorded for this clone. The CDR3 bases are TGTGCCAGCAGTTCAGCCGGGACAGGGCGCGACGAGCAGTACTTC. It encodes CASSSAGTGRDEQYF. J is TRBJ2-7 and V is TRBV28; 9 bases are shared with TRBD1. The length of the CDR3 is 15 residues. The junction had 9 bases not matched to a gene; V was cut back by 4 bases and J by 5 bases. Germline V gene sequence: CDR1 MDHEN, CDR2 SYDVKM.

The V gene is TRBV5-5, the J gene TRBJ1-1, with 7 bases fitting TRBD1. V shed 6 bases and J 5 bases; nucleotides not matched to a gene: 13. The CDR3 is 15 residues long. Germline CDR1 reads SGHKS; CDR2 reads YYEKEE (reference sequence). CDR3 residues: CASNRGETGSTEAFF. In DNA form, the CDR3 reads TGTGCCAGCAACCGCGGCGAGACAGGGAGTACTGAAGCTTTCTTT.

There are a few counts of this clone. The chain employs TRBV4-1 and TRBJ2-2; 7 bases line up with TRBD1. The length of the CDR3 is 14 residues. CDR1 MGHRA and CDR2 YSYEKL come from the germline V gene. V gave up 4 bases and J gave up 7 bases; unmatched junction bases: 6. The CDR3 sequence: CASSRRQGNGELFF. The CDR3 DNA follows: TGCGCCAGCAGCCGGCGACAGGGAAACGGGGAGCTGTTTTTT.